The table lists the clone carrying this T cell receptor (beta chain) with a count of one. Its antigen is unidentified. CDR3 length: 16 amino acids. Trimming cost V 1 base and J 6 bases, with 16 bases left between them. CDR1 is MNHEY and CDR2 is SMNVEV in the germline V gene (reference sequence). This sample is drawn from a study of Tregs in tolerant kidney transplant recipients. The data were produced by immunoSEQ multiplex PCR, yet TCRdb's version contains in-frame clones alone and is incomplete. The table includes around 61,000 clones, around four fifths detected once. General study points: Biological reproducibility was not directly addressed in this study.

This chain links TRBV27 with TRBJ1-5, with D perhaps TRBD1 (5 bases). The sequenced sample consisted of CD4+ T cells from blood. The TCR comes from a human donor in good health. The CDR3, as DNA: TGTGCCAGCAGTTTATGGGGTCGGGACTTTCGTCAGCCCCAGCATTTT. This codes for CASSLWGRDFRQPQHF.